The T cell receptor (beta chain) under discussion was sequenced for a study of blood T cell repertoires in COVID-19. Study background: Italy, Spain and the United States were the sources of the convalescent and acute COVID-19 samples. Sources were T cells, B-cell-depleted T cells, or PBMCs; the material itself was cDNA or gDNA.

As handled by the study authors: The authors estimated nucleated cell counts from reference gene primer amplification. Data came from immunoSEQ multiplex PCR; TCRdb stores just in-frame clones and leaves some out. That table gives V, J and clone size, and the DNA gave D and trimming. The data contain 120,000 or so clones, 70% to 90% of them singletons. Germline CDR1 LGHNA, CDR2 YNFKEQ. The CDR3 is 18 residues long. V lost 0 bases, J lost 5 bases, and 13 bases stayed unmatched. The origin of this receptor is an elderly woman with acute or convalescent COVID-19. Material: peripheral blood. This sequence joins TRBV4-2 and TRBJ2-3; 8 bases are shared with TRBD2. Here the CDR3 DNA reads TGTGCCAGCAGCCAAGAAGTTGTGGCGGGGGGTTTACAAGATACGCAGTATTTT. The encoded protein is CASSQEVVAGGLQDTQYF.